This is a list of T cell receptor beta chains from one sample in a study of T cell changes during pregnancy in multiple sclerosis. Profiling relied on immunoSEQ multiplex PCR, and the TCRdb table lists in-frame clones only, not all of them. The sample carries tens of thousands of clones, approximately 91% recorded once. The specimen was CD4+ T cells from peripheral blood mononuclear cells, collected in the first trimester of pregnancy. The receptors were gathered from a female donor with multiple sclerosis, enrolled in a pregnancy study. The CDR3 runs from the conserved cysteine through the conserved F or W. D genes are given only for firm matches. Not every row has a clone size; where given, it reads once, few, many or a size class.

clone size: once
V gene: TRBV19
D gene: NA
J gene: TRBJ2-2
CDR3 DNA: TGTGCCAGTAGTAGGGCAGGGATAAACACCGGGGAGCTGTTTTTT
CDR3 protein: CASSRAGINTGELFF

clone size: NA
V gene: TRBV10-1
D gene: TRBD2
J gene: TRBJ2-7
CDR3 DNA: TGCGCCAGCAGTGACGTGTCTAGCGGCACCTACGAGCAGTACTTC
CDR3 protein: CASSDVSSGTYEQYF

clone size: NA
V gene: TRBV5-1
D gene: TRBD1
J gene: TRBJ1-2
CDR3 DNA: TGCGCCAGCAGCATGCTGGGACAGGGCTTGGAGCTTGATGGCTACACCTTC
CDR3 protein: CASSMLGQGLELDGYTF

clone size: NA
V gene: TRBV5-8
D gene: NA
J gene: TRBJ2-7
CDR3 DNA: TGTGCCAGCAGGACGAGACGCGGATCCTACGAGCAGTACTTC
CDR3 protein: CASRTRRGSYEQYF

clone size: NA
V gene: TRBV28
D gene: TRBD2
J gene: TRBJ2-1
CDR3 DNA: TGTGCCAGCAGTTTCCCTCTAGCGGGTAGATACAATGAGCAGTTCTTC
CDR3 protein: CASSFPLAGRYNEQFF

clone size: NA
V gene: TRBV7-6
D gene: TRBD2
J gene: TRBJ2-1
CDR3 DNA: TGTGCCAGCAGCTCCACAAGGACTAGCGGAAGCAATGAGCAGTTCTTC
CDR3 protein: CASSSTRTSGSNEQFF

clone size: NA
V gene: TRBV18
D gene: TRBD1
J gene: TRBJ1-5
CDR3 DNA: TGTGCCAGCTCCCCGGACAGGGGCCGAGTCAATCAGCCCCAGCATTTT
CDR3 protein: CASSPDRGRVNQPQHF

clone size: NA
V gene: TRBV2
D gene: TRBD2
J gene: TRBJ2-6
CDR3 DNA: TGTGCCAGCAGGCAAACGGGGGGGACAGGGGCCAACGTCCTGACTTTC
CDR3 protein: CASRQTGGTGANVLTF

clone size: NA
V gene: TRBV7-2
D gene: NA
J gene: TRBJ2-1
CDR3 DNA: TGTGCCAGCAGCTTAGATGTCTACCCGAATGAGCAGTTCTTC
CDR3 protein: CASSLDVYPNEQFF

clone size: NA
V gene: TRBV11-2
D gene: NA
J gene: TRBJ1-1
CDR3 DNA: TGTGCCAGCAGCGTACTTCCCCCGGGACATCCCTTGAACACTGAAGCTTTCTTT
CDR3 protein: CASSVLPPGHPLNTEAFF

clone size: few
V gene: TRBV30
D gene: NA
J gene: TRBJ1-1
CDR3 DNA: TGTGCCTGTTTTCGGGTGGGCACTGAAGCTTTCTTT
CDR3 protein: CACFRVGTEAFF

clone size: NA
V gene: TRBV20-1
D gene: NA
J gene: TRBJ1-2
CDR3 DNA: TGCAGTGCTAGGCACAGGGACGGCTACACCTTC
CDR3 protein: CSARHRDGYTF

clone size: NA
V gene: TRBV6-7
D gene: TRBD2
J gene: TRBJ2-2
CDR3 DNA: TGTGCCAGCACTATCGGGCTTGGGACTAGAGATCGGGGGGCGACCGGGGAGCTGTTTTTT
CDR3 protein: CASTIGLGTRDRGATGELFF

clone size: NA
V gene: TRBV7-2
D gene: NA
J gene: TRBJ2-7
CDR3 DNA: TGTGCCAGCAGCGCCCGGGCTGGACAAGAATACGAGCAGTACTTC
CDR3 protein: CASSARAGQEYEQYF

clone size: NA
V gene: TRBV5-8
D gene: NA
J gene: TRBJ1-2
CDR3 DNA: TGTGCCAGCCGCCAGTACTATGGCTACACCTTC
CDR3 protein: CASRQYYGYTF

clone size: NA
V gene: TRBV19
D gene: NA
J gene: TRBJ1-1
CDR3 DNA: TGTGCCAGTAGTCCCTTTATGAACACTGAAGCTTTCTTT
CDR3 protein: CASSPFMNTEAFF

clone size: NA
V gene: TRBV5-1
D gene: TRBD2
J gene: TRBJ2-1
CDR3 DNA: TGCGCCAGCAGCCCCGACTTACTAGCGGGCAGCTCCTACAATGAGCAGTTCTTC
CDR3 protein: CASSPDLLAGSSYNEQFF

clone size: NA
V gene: TRBV2
D gene: TRBD1
J gene: TRBJ2-3
CDR3 DNA: TGTGCCAGCAATCAGGCCGGGACAGCAGATACGCAGTATTTT
CDR3 protein: CASNQAGTADTQYF

clone size: NA
V gene: TRBV5-1
D gene: NA
J gene: TRBJ1-1
CDR3 DNA: TGCGCCAGCAGCGATCTCGACCGGGAGGTCTTT
CDR3 protein: CASSDLDREVF

clone size: NA
V gene: TRBV5-1
D gene: TRBD2
J gene: TRBJ2-4
CDR3 DNA: TGCGCCAGCAGCCCGTTAGCGGGACTCAAAAACATTCAGTACTTC
CDR3 protein: CASSPLAGLKNIQYF

clone size: NA
V gene: TRBV5-1
D gene: NA
J gene: TRBJ1-3
CDR3 DNA: TGCGCCAGCAGCTTAGCGGCCTCTGGAAACACCATATATTTT
CDR3 protein: CASSLAASGNTIYF

clone size: NA
V gene: TRBV9
D gene: NA
J gene: TRBJ1-1
CDR3 DNA: TGTGCCAGCAGCGTGACAGGGAACACTGAAGCTTTCTTT
CDR3 protein: CASSVTGNTEAFF

clone size: NA
V gene: TRBV7-9
D gene: TRBD1
J gene: TRBJ2-5
CDR3 DNA: TGTGCCAGCACCCTTTTCCGGACAGGGGTCCAAGAGACCCAGTACTTC
CDR3 protein: CASTLFRTGVQETQYF

clone size: NA
V gene: TRBV5-1
D gene: NA
J gene: TRBJ2-5
CDR3 DNA: TGCGCCAGCAGCTTTGGCGGGGAGACCCAGTACTTC
CDR3 protein: CASSFGGETQYF

clone size: NA
V gene: TRBV18
D gene: TRBD1
J gene: TRBJ1-4
CDR3 DNA: TGTGCCAGCCACCGGACAGGCCCTGGGGAAAAACTGTTTTTT
CDR3 protein: CASHRTGPGEKLFF

clone size: once
V gene: TRBV25-1
D gene: NA
J gene: TRBJ2-7
CDR3 DNA: TGTGCCAGCAGCGTACCAGGGGTGTACGAGCAGTACTTC
CDR3 protein: CASSVPGVYEQYF

clone size: NA
V gene: TRBV2
D gene: TRBD2
J gene: TRBJ2-1
CDR3 DNA: TGTGCCAGCAAGGATCGGGGGGCCTACAATGAGCAGTTCTTC
CDR3 protein: CASKDRGAYNEQFF

clone size: NA
V gene: TRBV11-2
D gene: TRBD1
J gene: TRBJ2-7
CDR3 DNA: TGTGCCAGCAGCTTGGGGACGATTGTACAGGGGGCCTACGAGCAGTACTTC
CDR3 protein: CASSLGTIVQGAYEQYF

clone size: NA
V gene: TRBV28
D gene: TRBD2
J gene: TRBJ2-7
CDR3 DNA: TGTGCCAGCAGACCGGGACTAGCGGGATGGGAGCAGTACTTC
CDR3 protein: CASRPGLAGWEQYF

clone size: once
V gene: TRBV5-6
D gene: NA
J gene: TRBJ1-2
CDR3 DNA: TGTGCCAGCAGGGAGACAGGAACTAACTATGGCTACACCTTC
CDR3 protein: CASRETGTNYGYTF

clone size: few
V gene: TRBV6-5
D gene: TRBD1
J gene: TRBJ2-7
CDR3 DNA: TGTGCCATTTCCCCCGGGACAGGGAGGGACGAGCAGTACTTC
CDR3 protein: CAISPGTGRDEQYF

clone size: NA
V gene: TRBV7-2
D gene: NA
J gene: TRBJ2-1
CDR3 DNA: TGTGCCAGCAGCCCTCACGGGGACAATGAGCAGTTCTTC
CDR3 protein: CASSPHGDNEQFF

clone size: NA
V gene: TRBV10-3
D gene: TRBD1
J gene: TRBJ1-2
CDR3 DNA: TGTGCCATCAGTTTCATTACCGGGACAGGGTACGGCTACACCTTC
CDR3 protein: CAISFITGTGYGYTF

clone size: NA
V gene: TRBV19
D gene: TRBD1
J gene: TRBJ2-7
CDR3 DNA: TGTGCCAGTAGTATTTCCCGGGGACAGGGGAGATACGAGCAGTACTTC
CDR3 protein: CASSISRGQGRYEQYF

clone size: NA
V gene: TRBV19
D gene: NA
J gene: TRBJ1-5
CDR3 DNA: TGTGCCAGTAGTATCCTGGCAGGAAATCAGCCCCAGCATTTT
CDR3 protein: CASSILAGNQPQHF

clone size: NA
V gene: TRBV9
D gene: TRBD1
J gene: TRBJ1-1
CDR3 DNA: TGTGCCAGCAGCGTAGGACAGGGGTACACTGAAGCTTTCTTT
CDR3 protein: CASSVGQGYTEAFF

clone size: NA
V gene: TRBV18
D gene: NA
J gene: TRBJ2-5
CDR3 DNA: TGTGCCAGCTCACCACAGGCGCTAGCTGAAGAGACCCAGTACTTC
CDR3 protein: CASSPQALAEETQYF

clone size: NA
V gene: TRBV7-2
D gene: TRBD2
J gene: TRBJ2-7
CDR3 DNA: TGTGCCAGCAGCCTAGCAGCAGCGGGAACCTACGAGCAGTACTTC
CDR3 protein: CASSLAAAGTYEQYF

clone size: NA
V gene: TRBV28
D gene: NA
J gene: TRBJ2-1
CDR3 DNA: TGTGCCAGCAGTTTATCTAACGTGGGGGCAGGGGAGCAGTTCTTC
CDR3 protein: CASSLSNVGAGEQFF